This entry is about one TCR beta chain. The V and J ends lost 2 bases and 4 bases, in that order; junction bases with no gene match: 9. The germline V gene encodes CDR1 MGHDK and CDR2 SYGVNS. This CDR3 is 16 amino acids long. These data come from a study of blood T cell repertoires in COVID-19. Using immunoSEQ multiplex PCR, the repertoire was profiled, and TCRdb retains in-frame clones only, with some absent. This table has some 300,000 clones, around 92% appearing once. This sequence joins TRBV25-1 and TRBJ2-7; 9 positions match TRBD2. The TCR was taken from a woman aged 25 to 39 with COVID-19, enrolled during active disease. The sample comprised peripheral blood. For the CDR3, the DNA is TGTGCCAGCAGTGAACTTAAAGCGGGGGGATCGTACGAGCAGTACTTC. It translates to CASSELKAGGSYEQYF.